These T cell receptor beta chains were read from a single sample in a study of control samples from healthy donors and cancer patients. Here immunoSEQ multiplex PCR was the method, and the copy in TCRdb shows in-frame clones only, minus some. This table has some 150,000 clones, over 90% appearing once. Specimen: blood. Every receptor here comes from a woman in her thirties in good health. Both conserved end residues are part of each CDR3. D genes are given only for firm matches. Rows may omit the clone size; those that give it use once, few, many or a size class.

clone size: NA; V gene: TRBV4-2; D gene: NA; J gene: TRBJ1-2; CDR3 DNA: TGTGCCAGCAGCCAGGCCAACTATGGCTACACCTTC; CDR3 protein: CASSQANYGYTF
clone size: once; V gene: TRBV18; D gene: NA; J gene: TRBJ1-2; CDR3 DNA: TGTGCCAGCTCACGCTCCAAGCCTCTCGGTTCCTATGGCTACACCTTC; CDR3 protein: CASSRSKPLGSYGYTF
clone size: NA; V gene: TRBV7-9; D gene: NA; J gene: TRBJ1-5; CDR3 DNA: TGTGCCAGCAGCCCAGGGCCTTATGGCAATCAGCCCCAGCATTTT; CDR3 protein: CASSPGPYGNQPQHF
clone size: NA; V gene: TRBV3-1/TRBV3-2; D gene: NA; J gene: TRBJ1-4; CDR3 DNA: TGTGCCAGCAGCCCCTGGACAGCTATTAATGAAAAACTGTTTTTT; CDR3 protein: CASSPWTAINEKLFF
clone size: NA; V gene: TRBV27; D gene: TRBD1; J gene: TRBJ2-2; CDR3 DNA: TGTGCCAGCAGCCCGGGACAGGGGATGTTTTTT; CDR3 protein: CASSPGQGMFF
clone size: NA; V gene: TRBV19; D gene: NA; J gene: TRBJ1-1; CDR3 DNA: TGTGCCAGTACACGAAAAGGGGGAGCTTTCTTT; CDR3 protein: CASTRKGGAFF
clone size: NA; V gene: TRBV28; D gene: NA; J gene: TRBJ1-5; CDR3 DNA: TGTGCCAGCTCGAGGGGAGAATGGATGGCTGGCAATCAGCCCCAGCATTTT; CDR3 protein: CASSRGEWMAGNQPQHF
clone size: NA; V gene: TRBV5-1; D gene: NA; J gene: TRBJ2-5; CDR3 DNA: TGCGCCAGCAGCTTGTTCGGGCGTCAAGAGACCCAGTACTTC; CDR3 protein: CASSLFGRQETQYF
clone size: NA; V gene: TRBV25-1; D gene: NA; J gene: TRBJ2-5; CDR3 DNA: TGTGCCAGCAGTGAGGGGGCTCGGGAGACCCAGTACTTC; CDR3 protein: CASSEGARETQYF
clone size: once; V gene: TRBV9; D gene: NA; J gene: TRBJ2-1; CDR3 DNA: TGTGCCAGCAGCGTAGGACGTTCGAGGGGCAATGAGCAGTTCTTC; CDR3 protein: CASSVGRSRGNEQFF
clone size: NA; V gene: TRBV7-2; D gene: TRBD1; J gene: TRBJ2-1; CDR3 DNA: TGTGCCAGCAGCTTAGGCGGGACAGGCTTCTACAATGAGCAGTTCTTC; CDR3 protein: CASSLGGTGFYNEQFF
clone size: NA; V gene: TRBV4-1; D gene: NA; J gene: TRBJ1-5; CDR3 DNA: TGCGCCAGCAGCCAAGATTCAGGCGGCGGCCAGCCCCAGCATTTT; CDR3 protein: CASSQDSGGGQPQHF
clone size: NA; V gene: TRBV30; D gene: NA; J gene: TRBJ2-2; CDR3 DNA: TGTGCCTGGAAGGGAAGGGGGGGTAACACCGGGGAGCTGTTTTTT; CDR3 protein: CAWKGRGGNTGELFF
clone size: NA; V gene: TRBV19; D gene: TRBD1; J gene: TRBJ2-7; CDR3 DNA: TGTGCCAGTAGCGTACAGGGGCTCGACGAGCAGTACTTC; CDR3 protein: CASSVQGLDEQYF
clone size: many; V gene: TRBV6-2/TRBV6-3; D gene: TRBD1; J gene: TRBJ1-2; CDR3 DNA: TGTGCCAGCAGTCCCGGGACAGACCCCGTCTATGGCTACACCTTC; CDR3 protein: CASSPGTDPVYGYTF
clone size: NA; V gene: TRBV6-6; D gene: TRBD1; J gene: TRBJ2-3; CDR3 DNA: TGTGCCAGCAGTTCGACAGGGCCCCGCACAGATACGCAGTATTTT; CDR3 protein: CASSSTGPRTDTQYF
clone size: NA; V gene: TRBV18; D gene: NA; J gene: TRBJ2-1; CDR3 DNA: TGTGCCAGCTCACCGGGGACTCTGAGCTCCTACAATGAGCAGTTCTTC; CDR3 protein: CASSPGTLSSYNEQFF
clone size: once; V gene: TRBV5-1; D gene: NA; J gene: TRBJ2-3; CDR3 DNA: TGCGCCAGCAGCTTGGGGGGGATCGGACAGAAGAGCACAGATACGCAGTATTTT; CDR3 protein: CASSLGGIGQKSTDTQYF
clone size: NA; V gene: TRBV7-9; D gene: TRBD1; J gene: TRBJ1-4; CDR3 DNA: TGTGCCAGCAGCCCCCGACAGGGTTCGTATGAAAAACTGTTTTTT; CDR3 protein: CASSPRQGSYEKLFF
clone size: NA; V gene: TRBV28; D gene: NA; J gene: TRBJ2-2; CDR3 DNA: TGTGCCAGCACGCAAGGTGGGGCCACGGGCACCGGGGAGCTGTTTTTT; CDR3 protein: CASTQGGATGTGELFF
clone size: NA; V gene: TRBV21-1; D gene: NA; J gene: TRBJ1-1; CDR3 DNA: TGTGCCAGCAGCACAATCCTTCCGCAGGAGGGCTTGGACACTGAAGCTTTCTTT; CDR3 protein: CASSTILPQEGLDTEAFF
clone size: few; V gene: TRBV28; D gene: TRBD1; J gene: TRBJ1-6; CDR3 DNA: TGTGCCAGCAGTGGCCTTGGACAGGCTGGATGGGATTCACCCCTCCACTTT; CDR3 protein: CASSGLGQAGWDSPLHF
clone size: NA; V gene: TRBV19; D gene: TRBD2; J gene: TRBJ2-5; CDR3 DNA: TGTGCCAGTAGTATAGTCGGGAGGGCCACAGAGACCCAGTACTTC; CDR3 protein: CASSIVGRATETQYF
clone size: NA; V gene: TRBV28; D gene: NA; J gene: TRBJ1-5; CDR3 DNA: TGTGCCAGCAGTGAGGACACGGATCAGCCCCAGCATTTT; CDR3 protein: CASSEDTDQPQHF
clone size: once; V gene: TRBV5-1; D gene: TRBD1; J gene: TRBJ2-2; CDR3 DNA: TGCGCCAGCAGCTTGAGACAGGGTGTGCACACCGGGGAGCTGTTTTTT; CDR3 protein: CASSLRQGVHTGELFF
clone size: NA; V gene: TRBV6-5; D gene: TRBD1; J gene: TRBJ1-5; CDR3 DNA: TGTGCCAGCAGTCTAAACAGGGGGCGAGATCAGCCCCAGCATTTT; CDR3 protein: CASSLNRGRDQPQHF
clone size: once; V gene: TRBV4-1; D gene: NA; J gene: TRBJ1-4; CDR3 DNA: TGCGCCAGCAGCCAAGCAGGGCTTAATGAAAAACTGTTTTTT; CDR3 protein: CASSQAGLNEKLFF
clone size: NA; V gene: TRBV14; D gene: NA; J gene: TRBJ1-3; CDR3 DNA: TGTGCCAGCAGCGTCGATGACAGCGGAAACACCATATATTTT; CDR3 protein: CASSVDDSGNTIYF
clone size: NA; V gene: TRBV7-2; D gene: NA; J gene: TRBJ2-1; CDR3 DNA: TGTGCCAGCAGCCCCTGGGCCAATGAGCAGTTCTTC; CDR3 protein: CASSPWANEQFF
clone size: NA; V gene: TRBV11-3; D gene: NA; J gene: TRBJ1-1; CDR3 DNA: TGTGCCAGCAGCTTAGATCGGGGGGCCCCCTCTGAAAACACTGAAGCTTTCTTT; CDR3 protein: CASSLDRGAPSENTEAFF
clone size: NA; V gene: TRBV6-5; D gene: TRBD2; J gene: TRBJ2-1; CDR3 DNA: TGTGCCAGCAGGCCAGCGGGGCTCCTGAACAATGAGCAGTTCTTC; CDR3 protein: CASRPAGLLNNEQFF
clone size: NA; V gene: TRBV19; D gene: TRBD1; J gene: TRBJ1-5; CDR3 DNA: TGTGCCAGTAGTATTGGGACAGGTCAGCCCCAGCATTTT; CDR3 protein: CASSIGTGQPQHF
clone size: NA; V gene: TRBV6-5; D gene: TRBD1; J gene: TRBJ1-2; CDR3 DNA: TGTGCCAGCAGCGTCGGGACAGACTATGGCTACACCTTC; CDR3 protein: CASSVGTDYGYTF
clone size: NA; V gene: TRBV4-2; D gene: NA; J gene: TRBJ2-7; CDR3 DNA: TGTGCCAGCAGCCTGGGTCTTTCCTACGAGCAGTACTTC; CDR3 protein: CASSLGLSYEQYF
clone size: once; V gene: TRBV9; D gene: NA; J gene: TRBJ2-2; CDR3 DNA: TGTGCCAGCAGCGTAGACGGTATCCCGACCGGGGAGCTGTTTTTT; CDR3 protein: CASSVDGIPTGELFF
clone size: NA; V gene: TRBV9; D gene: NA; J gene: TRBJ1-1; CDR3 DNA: TGTGCCAGCAGCCCGAGGGGAAGGAACACTGAAGCTTTCTTT; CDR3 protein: CASSPRGRNTEAFF
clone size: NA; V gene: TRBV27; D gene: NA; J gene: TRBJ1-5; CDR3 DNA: TGTGCCAGCAGCCCCCAGCAGGGTTGGCAGCCCCAGCATTTT; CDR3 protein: CASSPQQGWQPQHF
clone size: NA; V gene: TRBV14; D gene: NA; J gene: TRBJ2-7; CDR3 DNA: TGTGCCAGCAGCGAAAGGGCAGATCCCTCCTACGAGCAGTACTTC; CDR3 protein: CASSERADPSYEQYF
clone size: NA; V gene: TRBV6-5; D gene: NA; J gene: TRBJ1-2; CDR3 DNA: TGTGCCAGCAGTCGCGAGGGGGGGCGGGGCTACACCTTC; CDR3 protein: CASSREGGRGYTF
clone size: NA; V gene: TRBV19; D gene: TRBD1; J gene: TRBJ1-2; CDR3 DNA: TGTGCCAGTAGGCCGGGACAGGGTCTCTATGGCTACACCTTC; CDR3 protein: CASRPGQGLYGYTF